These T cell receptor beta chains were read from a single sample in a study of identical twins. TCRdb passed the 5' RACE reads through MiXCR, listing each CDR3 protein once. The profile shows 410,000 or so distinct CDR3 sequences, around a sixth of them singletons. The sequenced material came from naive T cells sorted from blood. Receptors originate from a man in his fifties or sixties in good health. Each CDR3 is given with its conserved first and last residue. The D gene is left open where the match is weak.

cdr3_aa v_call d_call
CSARDALGRSDTQYF TRBV20-1 TRBD2
CASSQTGVSYNEQFF TRBV14 .
CASSLRSRAQFF TRBV12-3/TRBV12-4 .
CASSQHLAGGPDEQFF TRBV14 TRBD2
CASSQVKRGRTSYEQYF TRBV14 .
CASSPGPGDTQYF TRBV18 .
CASSLVGVGTEAFF TRBV5-5 .
CASSPGLAAYEQYF TRBV6-2/TRBV6-3 TRBD2
CSAIPGGLLNTQYF TRBV20-1 .
CASSQGAPIEQYF TRBV14 .
CSVELGQYPYEQYF TRBV29-1 .
CATSETVQETQYF TRBV15 .
CATQVAGGYNEQFF TRBV10-3 TRBD2
CASSLAASSHNEQFF TRBV5-6 .
CASSYLRRDRTYEQYF TRBV6-2/TRBV6-3 TRBD1
CASSYSGTGFYNEQFF TRBV12-3/TRBV12-4 TRBD1
CASSWTGLGMDEQFF TRBV5-1 TRBD1
CASSLAAGGPETQYF TRBV7-2 TRBD2
CASSASPLAGAPTDTQYF TRBV2 TRBD2
CASSLGNDNEQFF TRBV5-1 .
CASSYGQGAFGYTF TRBV6-5 TRBD1
CASSLGSGGRPQGTQYF TRBV7-2 TRBD2
CASSLWQGSNEQFF TRBV27 .
CASSLLQSTGELFF TRBV27 .
CASSPFPKSGRDYEQYF TRBV28 TRBD2
CAISEGGYYTDTQYF TRBV10-3 .
CASSLGPGGEETQYF TRBV12-3/TRBV12-4 .
CASSQVGAADTQYF TRBV3-1 .
CATLGFTKNIQYF TRBV28 .
CASSQLGQNHPGELFF TRBV14 .
CSVEVRAPSNYGYTF TRBV29-1 .
CASSPLSSSDTQNF TRBV6-1 .
CASSQTGDTYEQYF TRBV5-1 TRBD1
CASQERGKNIQYF TRBV19 .
CASSREGTGELFF TRBV3-1 TRBD2
CSVERASGGTEQFF TRBV29-1 TRBD2
CASSQGRDGELFF TRBV4-2 .
CSARYRNYEQYF TRBV20-1 .
CASSRNRGRVRETGELFF TRBV6-2/TRBV6-3 TRBD1